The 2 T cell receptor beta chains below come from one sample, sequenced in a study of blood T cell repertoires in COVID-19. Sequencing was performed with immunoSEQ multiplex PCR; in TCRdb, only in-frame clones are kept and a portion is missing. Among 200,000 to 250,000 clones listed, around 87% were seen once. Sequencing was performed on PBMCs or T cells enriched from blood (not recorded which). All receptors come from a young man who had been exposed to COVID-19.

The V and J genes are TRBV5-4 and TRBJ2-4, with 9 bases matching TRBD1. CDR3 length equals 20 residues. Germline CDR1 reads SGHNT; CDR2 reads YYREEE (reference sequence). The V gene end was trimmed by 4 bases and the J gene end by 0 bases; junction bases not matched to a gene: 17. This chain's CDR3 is CASSLKPRQGDLRAKNIQYF. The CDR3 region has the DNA TGTGCCAGCAGCCTCAAACCCCGACAGGGGGACCTTAGAGCCAAAAACATTCAGTACTTC.

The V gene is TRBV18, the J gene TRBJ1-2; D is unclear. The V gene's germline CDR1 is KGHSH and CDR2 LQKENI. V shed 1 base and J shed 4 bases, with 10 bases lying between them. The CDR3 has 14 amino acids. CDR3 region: CASSPQGGRYGYTF. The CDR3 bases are TGTGCCAGCTCACCACAGGGAGGCCGCTATGGCTACACCTTC.